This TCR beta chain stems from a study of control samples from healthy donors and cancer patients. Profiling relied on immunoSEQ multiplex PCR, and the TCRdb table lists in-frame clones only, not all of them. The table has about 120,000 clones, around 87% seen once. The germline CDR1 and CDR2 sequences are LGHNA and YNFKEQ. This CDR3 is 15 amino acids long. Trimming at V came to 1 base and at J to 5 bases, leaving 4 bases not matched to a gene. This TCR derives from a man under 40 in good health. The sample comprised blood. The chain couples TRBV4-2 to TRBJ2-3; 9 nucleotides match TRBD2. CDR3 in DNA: TGTGCCAGCAGCCAAGCAAGCGGGGGGCTAGATACGCAGTATTTT. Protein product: CASSQASGGLDTQYF.